The entry that follows covers one T cell receptor (beta chain) sequence. Its target is not known. Sequencing was performed with immunoSEQ multiplex PCR; in TCRdb, only in-frame clones are kept and a portion is missing. This sample has about 40,000 clones, with about 89% found just once. The data belong to a study of OX40 agonist ivuxolimab in advanced cancers. Study-level information: In this cohort, patients received ivuxolimab, an agonistic anti-OX40 (CD134) antibody. Partial responses were achieved by three patients, one with hepatocellular carcinoma and two with cutaneous melanoma.

The germline V and J ends were trimmed by 2 bases and 3 bases, with 10 bases remaining between them. CDR1 and CDR2 from the germline V gene are LNHNV and YYDKDF (reference sequence). The CDR3 is made up of 14 amino acids. Study observations and caveats: Some of the lowest clonal expansion was seen in partial responders at 0.1-3.0 mg/kg. Both blood CD4+ and CD8+ T cells showed clonal growth by week 6 at 0.1 to 3.0 mg/kg.

This TCR was sampled from an adult with an advanced solid tumor such as melanoma, head and neck, liver or kidney cancer. The starting material was CD4+ or CD8+ T cells sorted from blood, obtained in a trial of the OX40 agonist ivuxolimab. The rearrangement links TRBV15 to TRBJ1-1, with no clear D. The CDR3 DNA sequence: TGTGCCACCAGCAGATCCGTAGAGGACACTGAAGCTTTCTTT. Translation: CATSRSVEDTEAFF.